The T cell receptor beta chain described here comes from a study of cytomegalovirus exposure and HLA in healthy donors. Overall study context: About 85 million unique TCRs from HLA-typed donors were held in an early release of data. Study results and caveats: Among donors in an Asian-associated ancestry cluster, a later analysis reportedly found fewer N-insertions than the roughly 670-donor mean. The HLA-A and HLA-B alleles of most subjects were reportedly predicted accurately from TCR beta sequences. Reports credit the classifier with highly specific, highly sensitive diagnosis of cytomegalovirus status.

The trim removed 3 bases at V and 6 bases at J, leaving 6 bases unmatched. Germline V gene lookup returns CDR1 SGHRS and CDR2 YFSETQ. There are 15 residues in the CDR3. The PCR employed 60 Vbeta primers together with 13 Jbeta primers. The table came from immunoSEQ multiplex PCR; TCRdb's copy has only in-frame clones and leaves some out. The table lists over 65,000 clones, approximately 81% of them singletons. Concerning this clone: The target antigen is unknown.

The chain carries TRBV5-1 and TRBJ2-2, with TRBD1 matching over 9 bases. Material for sequencing was PBMCs. The sequence came from a woman aged 25 to 39 in good health and CMV-seronegative. The CDR3 loop is CASSSGQGGSGELFF. Written as DNA, the CDR3 is TGCGCCAGCAGCTCGGGACAGGGAGGGTCCGGGGAGCTGTTTTTT. Supplemented by reference TRBV5-1 and TRBJ2-2, the full variable domain reads KAGVTQTPRYLIKTRGQQVTLSCSPISGHRSVSWYQQTPGQGLQFLFEYFSETQRNKGNFPGRFSGRQFSNSRSEMNVSTLELGDSALYLCASSSGQGGSGELFFGEGSRLTVL.